Detailed here is one TCR beta chain. Its antigen is currently unknown. The data derive from a study of cytomegalovirus exposure and HLA in healthy donors. There are 14 residues in the CDR3. In germline, CDR1 is MRHNA, CDR2 SNTAGT. V dropped 3 bases and J dropped 5 bases, with 13 bases sitting between them. Points from the study as a whole: It has been reported that TCR beta sequences accurately predicted the HLA-A and HLA-B alleles of most subjects. Rates of TCR association differed by HLA locus in a later analysis, with DRB1 highest and HLA-C lowest. Analysis performed later found over 15,000 TCR beta sequences associated with HLA alleles at 0.05 false discovery rate.

The PCR employed 60 Vbeta primers together with 13 Jbeta primers. The repertoire was sequenced with immunoSEQ multiplex PCR; TCRdb's copy has only in-frame clones and lacks some. The sample contains 150,000 to 200,000 clones, about 75% of which appear only once. Sequenced sample: PBMCs. The V and J genes are TRBV6-4 and TRBJ1-2, with D unresolved. This sequence was found in a man between 35 and 55 years old in good health and CMV-seropositive. The chain's CDR3 is CASSESWGGYGYTF. The CDR3 DNA reads TGTGCCAGCAGTGAATCCTGGGGAGGTTATGGCTACACCTTC.